The next 10 T cell receptor beta chains were all read from a single sample in a study of OX40 agonist ivuxolimab in advanced cancers. TCRdb keeps only in-frame clones here, not all; method: immunoSEQ multiplex PCR. The top ten clones hold 0.25% to 0.3% of a sample with about 89,000 clones, about 88% of them seen once. Source: CD4+ or CD8+ T cells sorted from blood, taken in a trial of the OX40 agonist ivuxolimab. Receptor source: an adult with an advanced solid tumor such as melanoma, head and neck, liver or kidney cancer.

V is TRBV5-6 and J is TRBJ1-2, with a possible D match to TRBD1 (6 bases). CDR3 size: 16 residues. The V end lost 3 bases, the J end lost 0 bases, and 15 bases lay between the germline ends. CDR1 and CDR2 from the germline V gene are SGHDT and YYEEEE. The CDR3 DNA reads as TGTGCCAGCAGCTCGGGATGGGGGGCAGCTAACTATGGCTACACCTTC. Encoded protein: CASSSGWGAANYGYTF.

The V and J genes are TRBV4-3 and TRBJ1-2; D ambiguous. V lost 0 bases, J lost 4 bases, and 12 bases lay in between. Germline V gives CDR1 LGHNA, CDR2 YSLEER. This CDR3 contains 15 residues. Here the CDR3 DNA reads TGCGCCAGCAGCCAAGATCTCCCTGACTTCTATGGCTACACCTTC. Its protein is CASSQDLPDFYGYTF.

This clone was seen more than once but under ten times. The J gene is TRBJ1-4, the V gene TRBV7-2; D might be TRBD1 (5 bases). Between the trimmed V and J ends, which lost 4 bases and 8 bases, there was a span of 26 bases. The CDR3 has 18 amino acids. CDR1 and CDR2 from the germline V gene are SGHTA and FQGNSA. CDR3: CASSSGTTYRTLREKLFF. CDR3 DNA sequence: TGTGCCAGCAGCTCCGGAACTACCTACAGGACCCTTAGGGAAAAACTGTTTTTT. The variable domain in full, completed from reference TRBV7-2 and TRBJ1-4, reads GAGVSQSPSNKVTEKGKDVELRCDPISGHTALYWYRQSLGQGLEFLIYFQGNSAPDKSGLPSDRFSAERTGGSVSTLTIQRTQQEDSAVYLCASSSGTTYRTLREKLFFGSGTQLSVL.

V usage is TRBV7-2 and J usage is TRBJ2-5; 9 bases line up with TRBD1. CDR3 size: 16 residues. After removal of 2 bases from V and 4 bases from J, the junction contained 8 bases not matched to a gene. Germline values: CDR1 SGHTA, CDR2 FQGNSA. The CDR3 bases are TGTGCCAGCAGCTTACCAGGGACAGGGAGAGGAGAGACCCAGTACTTC. It codes for CASSLPGTGRGETQYF.

This clone has more than one count but fewer than ten. CDR3 sequence (DNA): TGCGCCAGCAGCCCAGGACTCTACACTGAAGCTTTCTTT. Translating it yields CASSPGLYTEAFF. The rearrangement joins TRBV4-1 to TRBJ1-1; D is ambiguous. CDR1 and CDR2 (germline): MGHRA, YSYEKL. The V and J ends lost 4 bases and 3 bases respectively, with 9 bases between them. The CDR3 length is 13 residues.

The chain couples TRBV7-2 to TRBJ1-1; no reliable D call. Trimming took off 3 bases at V and 3 bases at J, with 8 bases between the two ends. Germline CDR1 and CDR2: SGHTA and FQGNSA. There are 13 residues in the CDR3. The CDR3 DNA sequence: TGTGCCAGCAGCTTTCCTCAGTACACTGAAGCTTTCTTT. Translating gives CASSFPQYTEAFF.

V usage is TRBV5-1 and J usage is TRBJ2-7; 7 bases are a match to TRBD1. Trimming at V came to 1 base and at J to 2 bases, leaving 21 bases not matched to a gene. The CDR3 covers 20 residues. Germline V gene lookup returns CDR1 SGHRS and CDR2 YFSETQ. The CDR3, as DNA: TGCGCCAGCAGCTTGATCGGGGTTTGGCCTACATTTGGGACAGCCTACGAGCAGTACTTC. Translated: CASSLIGVWPTFGTAYEQYF. The full variable domain, completed using reference TRBV5-1 and TRBJ2-7, is KAGVTQTPRYLIKTRGQQVTLSCSPISGHRSVSWYQQTPGQGLQFLFEYFSETQRNKGNFPGRFSGRQFSNSRSEMNVSTLELGDSALYLCASSLIGVWPTFGTAYEQYFGPGTRLTVT.

The V call is TRBV2, the J call TRBJ2-5; 7 bases agree with TRBD2. With V trimmed by 5 bases and J by 2 bases, 14 bases remained unmatched. This CDR3 spans 17 amino acids. Germline values: CDR1 SNHLY, CDR2 FYNNEI. The CDR3 region has the DNA TGTGCCAGCAGTAGGGCTTTTCCAGCGGGGCCTCAAGAGACCCAGTACTTC. It codes for CASSRAFPAGPQETQYF.

V usage is TRBV10-3 and J usage is TRBJ1-4; possibly TRBD1 for D (5 bases). CDR1 and CDR2 from the germline V gene are ENHRY and SYGVKD. Trimming cost V 10 bases and J 0 bases, with 12 bases left between them. The CDR3 has 14 residues. As DNA, the CDR3 is TGTGCCACCGGGACGGAAGCAACTAATGAAAAACTGTTTTTT. This translates into CATGTEATNEKLFF.

The chain employs TRBV11-2 and TRBJ1-6, with D hard to call. The CDR3 is 11 residues long. CDR1 and CDR2 from the germline V gene are SGHAT and FQNNGV. V was shortened by 3 bases and J by 8 bases, with 2 bases between the two germline ends. This chain's CDR3 is CASSFDSPLHF. CDR3 sequence (DNA): TGTGCCAGCAGCTTTGATTCACCCCTCCACTTT.